These T cell receptor beta chains were read from a single sample in a study of blood T cell repertoires in COVID-19. Repertoires were generated with immunoSEQ multiplex PCR, while TCRdb's copy carries only in-frame clones and drops some. The sample includes under 200,000 clones, 79% of them seen just once. Specimen: peripheral blood. The receptors were gathered from a woman in her fifties or sixties with COVID-19, enrolled during active disease. CDR3s include the opening cysteine and the closing phenylalanine or tryptophan. D genes are given only for firm matches.

>TRBJ1-3|.|TRBV6-5
CASRQLTGSGNTIYF
>TRBJ2-1|TRBD2|TRBV5-1
CASSPTTSSGEQFF
>TRBJ1-2|TRBD1|TRBV7-2
CASSLLGGRGLGGYTF
>TRBJ2-7|.|TRBV19
CASSMNPQGGEQYF
>TRBJ2-2|TRBD2|TRBV30
CAFGLAGQNTGELFF
>TRBJ2-1|TRBD2|TRBV5-1
CASRPGTSGLYNEQFF
>TRBJ1-1|TRBD1|TRBV5-1
CASSAGTGVSMNTEAFF
>TRBJ2-7|.|TRBV5-4
CASSLVQRRPSDEQYF
>TRBJ1-2|.|TRBV12-3/TRBV12-4
CASSFQGFYGYTF
>TRBJ1-1|.|TRBV18
CASAPGGMNTEAFF
>TRBJ1-2|.|TRBV5-1
CASSLLGRNYGYTF
>TRBJ2-1|TRBD2|TRBV11-2
CASSLDQGLAGGDEQFF
>TRBJ1-5|.|TRBV10-1
CASSDGVNQPQHF
>TRBJ2-1|.|TRBV11-2
CASRGVYNEQFF
>TRBJ2-5|TRBD1|TRBV7-2
CASSTSGTGEETQYF
>TRBJ1-4|.|TRBV20-1
CSASLQGGEKLFF
>TRBJ2-1|.|TRBV9
CASSVVGGVYNEQFF
>TRBJ2-2|TRBD1|TRBV7-3
CASSLRGDRRELFF
>TRBJ1-5|TRBD1|TRBV18
CASNTGTVLNQPQHF
>TRBJ2-7|TRBD2|TRBV7-8
CASSLRRTPGLAGGIYEQYF
>TRBJ2-2|.|TRBV7-2
CASSLTRNTGELFF
>TRBJ2-5|TRBD2|TRBV5-1
CASRDPTSGSQTQYF
>TRBJ1-3|.|TRBV11-1
CASSAGGPGNTIYF
>TRBJ1-6|.|TRBV2
CASSETPGYNSPLHF
>TRBJ2-1|TRBD2|TRBV24-1
CATSDLTSGTYNEQFF
>TRBJ2-5|.|TRBV9
CASSARDSRNRETQYF
>TRBJ1-1|.|TRBV6-1
CASSEVGRNTEAFF
>TRBJ2-5|.|TRBV5-1
CASSSLAQSQETQYF
>TRBJ1-5|.|TRBV18
CASSPPGRQNQPQHF
>TRBJ2-1|.|TRBV7-3
CASSLIAVGHEQFF
>TRBJ1-2|.|TRBV29-1
CSASDNYGYTF
>TRBJ2-5|.|TRBV15
CATSRGQIQETQYF
>TRBJ1-6|.|TRBV5-6
CASSRGQTGSSPLHF
>TRBJ1-3|.|TRBV6-5
CASSYQGPSSGNTIYF
>TRBJ2-1|.|TRBV11-3
CASSSEGSRSYNEQFF
>TRBJ2-3|TRBD1|TRBV28
CASSSLDRVSDTQYF
>TRBJ2-1|.|TRBV9
CASSVGFGRLNNEQFF
>TRBJ2-2|.|TRBV30
CAWSVRGIGELFF
>TRBJ2-7|TRBD1|TRBV6-5
CASSEGAVGYEQYF
>TRBJ2-7|.|TRBV29-1
CSATSDSSYEQYF
>TRBJ2-7|TRBD2|TRBV20-1
CSASLSGSGAEQYF
>TRBJ2-5|TRBD2|TRBV30
CAWRGGLAGPETQYF
>TRBJ1-2|.|TRBV19
CASSMGLGDYGYTF
>TRBJ2-2|.|TRBV11-2
CASSLLGGTGELFF
>TRBJ2-2|TRBD1|TRBV5-5
CASSRKTGTDTGELFF
>TRBJ1-3|TRBD1|TRBV30
CAWSGDRGWENTIYF
>TRBJ1-1|.|TRBV7-9
CASSTTGTPKNTEAFF
>TRBJ2-1|TRBD2|TRBV5-6
CASSPGLANAYNEQFF
>TRBJ1-1|.|TRBV7-2
CASSLGGAVPEAFF
>TRBJ2-1|TRBD2|TRBV28
CASSRQPGGYFF
>TRBJ1-5|.|TRBV30
CAWSVPGSQPQHF
>TRBJ2-7|.|TRBV5-1
CASSPDSYEQYF
>TRBJ2-3|.|TRBV21-1
CASTSDLPSTDTQYF
>TRBJ2-7|TRBD2|TRBV19
CASSSGILAGERSEQYF